This TCR beta chain was identified during a study of CD8 T cells in ankylosing spondylitis (dated by TCRdb to 2017 to 2019). Regarding the research as a whole: To find TCR variants linked to disease, the study profiled T cell receptor beta repertoires in ankylosing spondylitis patients and healthy donors. In total, the full study cohort was made up of roughly 100 healthy donors and 25 to 30 ankylosing spondylitis patients. Peripheral blood was sampled, and synovial fluid was also collected from ankylosing spondylitis patients.

Study-wide conclusions, independent of this receptor: Some motif variants had previously been reported in the synovial fluid and blood of reactive arthritis patients, which suggests shared mechanisms of disease initiation. A CD8+ phenotype was shown by the disease-linked clones, which were found at relatively low frequencies in peripheral blood. Significant enrichment of the disease-linked clones was reported in matched synovial fluid samples from ankylosing spondylitis patients. A TCR beta motif made up of eight highly homologous amino acid variants appeared to be characteristic of blood from ankylosing spondylitis patients.

This clonotype was counted a few times. Its antigen is currently not known. Base qualities are missing; no much larger clone stands one base away. Sequenced on an Illumina HiSeq 2500. TCR beta libraries were prepared by quantitative 5'-RACE with molecular barcodes. The authors' analysis ran thus. Disease-linked TCR variants were identified with a new computational method built on a probabilistic model of VDJ rearrangement. The raw public reads went through TCRdb reprocessing: fastp at Q25, MiXCR clone calling, in-frame beta chains kept. Duplicate CDR3 protein sequences are folded into a single record with the most common DNA and genes. Clone size and V and J calls follow TCRdb, not the original study. Counted in this sample were about 540,000 distinct CDR3 sequences; roughly 13% of them appeared once. The ten largest account for approximately 6.2% of the sample. Per the germline V gene, KGHSH is the CDR1 and LQKENI is the CDR2. The CDR3, from cysteine to phenylalanine, totals 15 residues. Only the CDR3 region is kept as DNA, spanning 45 bases read in frame from base 1. The junction shows trimming of 0 bases on V and 6 bases on J, plus 14 bases between the germline ends.

The source material was blood, either unsorted or a sorted T cell fraction (not recorded which). This receptor chain uses TRBV18 and TRBJ1-2; the D segment cannot be called with confidence. The sequence was collected from a male donor with ankylosing spondylitis. The sequenced DNA: TGTGCCAGCTCACCACCGAGCAGAGCTGGCGATGGCTACACCTTC. This is translated as CASSPPSRAGDGYTF.